This T cell receptor beta chain was sequenced in a study of shared clonotypes between healthy human individuals. Study-wide points: At large depth, rarefaction still showed sorted-subset sequencing to be incomplete. Roughly 5% of naive CD4 clonotypes were common to a handful of donors.

Comment on this clone: Its cognate antigen is unknown.

V dropped 3 bases and J dropped 7 bases, with 19 bases sitting between them. In germline, CDR1 is MNHEY, CDR2 SMNVEV (reference sequence). This CDR3 has 16 amino acids. About 30,000 T cell genomes (approximately 210 ng DNA) went into each sorted-subset replicate. Original processing methods: Owing to the provision of junction-only sequences devoid of quality scores by immunoSEQ, filtering differed. Libraries were prepared by immunoSEQ multiplex PCR; TCRdb keeps only in-frame clonotypes and omits some of them. V, J and clone size reflect that table, while D and trimming were determined from the DNA. The sample holds more than 850,000 clones; 75% to 80% are singletons and the top ten take under 0.65%.

The sample was memory CD4+ T cells from PBMCs. Indicated subset: CD45RA-negative fraction. J is TRBJ1-3 and V is TRBV27; D might be TRBD1 (5 bases). The TCR was taken from a man aged 18 to 29 in good health. Some clones in this sample may be carry-over from other donors' samples. CDR3 residues: CASSLTVSGGRNTIYF. In nucleotides, the CDR3 is TGTGCCAGCAGTTTGACTGTCTCCGGGGGGAGGAACACCATATATTTT.